This is a list of T cell receptor beta chains from one sample in a study of blood T cell repertoires in COVID-19. TCRdb's table, derived via immunoSEQ multiplex PCR, lists solely in-frame clones and lacks some. The data hold over 250,000 clones, with 83% observed a single time. Sequenced sample: peripheral blood. The receptors here all came from a woman aged 50 to 60 who had recovered from COVID-19. CDR3s include the opening cysteine and the closing phenylalanine or tryptophan. The order of the fields is V gene, clone size, D gene, J gene, CDR3 protein, CDR3 DNA. The D gene is left open where the match is weak. Where a row states a size, it is once, few, many or the class of an expanded clone; other rows omit it.

TRBV6-5,.,.,TRBJ1-5,CASRGGVNQPQHF,TGTGCCAGCAGGGGAGGGGTGAATCAGCCCCAGCATTTT
TRBV9,.,.,TRBJ1-2,CASSSQGSYGYTF,TGTGCCAGCAGCTCCCAAGGGAGCTATGGCTACACCTTC
TRBV4-2,once,TRBD2,TRBJ2-1,CASSQGGGGRFNEQFF,TGTGCCAGCAGCCAAGGGGGCGGGGGAAGGTTCAATGAGCAGTTCTTC
TRBV12-3/TRBV12-4,.,TRBD1,TRBJ2-1,CASRGQGIDEQFF,TGTGCCAGCAGGGGACAGGGGATAGATGAGCAGTTCTTC
TRBV6-5,.,.,TRBJ2-5,CASSIGETQYF,TGTGCCAGCAGTATCGGGGAGACCCAGTACTTC
TRBV3-1/TRBV3-2,.,TRBD1,TRBJ1-2,CASSPSRGRSGYTF,TGTGCCAGCAGCCCTTCTAGGGGGCGAAGTGGCTACACCTTC
TRBV14,.,.,TRBJ1-4,CASSQDRTVISTNEKLFF,TGTGCCAGCAGCCAAGATCGGACAGTCATCTCAACTAATGAAAAACTGTTTTTT
TRBV2,.,TRBD1,TRBJ2-7,CASSHPAGQGRYEQYF,TGTGCCAGCAGCCACCCCGCCGGACAGGGAAGGTACGAGCAGTACTTC
TRBV6-5,.,TRBD1,TRBJ1-3,CASSNRGSGNTIYF,TGTGCCAGCAGTAACAGGGGCTCTGGAAACACCATATATTTT
TRBV7-2,once,TRBD2,TRBJ2-3,CASSFSLGGGAIADTQYF,TGTGCCAGCAGCTTCTCCCTAGGCGGGGGGGCAATAGCAGATACGCAGTATTTT
TRBV7-9,.,.,TRBJ1-5,CASSLDGQGYQPQHF,TGTGCCAGCAGCTTAGATGGGCAGGGATATCAGCCCCAGCATTTT
TRBV19,.,.,TRBJ2-1,CASSPQRGVLSYNEQFF,TGTGCCAGTAGTCCTCAACGCGGGGTTCTCTCCTACAATGAGCAGTTCTTC
TRBV5-6,.,.,TRBJ1-4,CASSSQGREGQKLFF,TGTGCCAGCAGCTCTCAGGGCAGGGAAGGCCAAAAACTGTTTTTT
TRBV7-2,.,.,TRBJ2-3,CASSFGHSTDTQYF,TGTGCCAGCAGCTTTGGCCATTCCACAGATACGCAGTATTTT
TRBV2,.,.,TRBJ1-3,CASSGHSLGGDTIYF,TGTGCCAGCAGTGGCCATTCCTTAGGAGGGGACACCATATATTTT
TRBV7-2,.,TRBD2,TRBJ2-1,CASSLVASGTYNEQFF,TGTGCCAGCAGCTTAGTGGCTAGCGGGACCTACAATGAGCAGTTCTTC
TRBV11-2,.,.,TRBJ2-7,CARGVGLERAYEQYF,TGTGCCAGGGGGGTGGGCCTCGAGCGGGCCTACGAGCAGTACTTC
TRBV5-1,once,.,TRBJ1-5,CASKSGENQPQHF,TGCGCCAGCAAGTCAGGGGAGAATCAGCCCCAGCATTTT
TRBV9,.,.,TRBJ1-6,CASSVGTYPALHF,TGTGCCAGCAGCGTCGGTACCTACCCGGCCCTCCACTTT
TRBV20-1,.,.,TRBJ2-1,CSRSGDNEQFF,TGCAGTCGATCAGGGGACAATGAGCAGTTCTTC
TRBV6-2/TRBV6-3,.,TRBD2,TRBJ2-2,CASSRPSGGGGELFF,TGTGCCAGCAGCCGCCCTAGTGGCGGGGGCGGGGAGCTGTTTTTT
TRBV23-1,once,.,TRBJ2-7,CAGGRRGIKDEQYF,TGCGCCGGCGGAAGGAGAGGCATCAAGGACGAGCAGTACTTC
TRBV12-5,.,TRBD1,TRBJ1-1,CASGCPDRASTEAFF,TGTGCTAGTGGTTGCCCGGACAGGGCTAGCACTGAAGCTTTCTTT
TRBV30,.,TRBD1,TRBJ2-5,CAWSPGQGAGETQYF,TGTGCCTGGAGCCCGGGACAGGGGGCAGGGGAGACCCAGTACTTC
TRBV4-1,.,TRBD1,TRBJ2-1,CASSQALVSGQGRFNEQFF,TGCGCCAGCAGCCAAGCCCTGGTGTCAGGACAGGGGAGGTTCAATGAGCAGTTCTTC
TRBV9,.,.,TRBJ1-5,CASSVGGGNQPQHF,TGTGCCAGCAGCGTGGGGGGAGGCAATCAGCCCCAGCATTTT
TRBV5-1,.,TRBD2,TRBJ2-2,CASSLAVAGGTGELFF,TGCGCCAGCAGCTTGGCGGTAGCGGGGGGCACCGGGGAGCTGTTTTTT
TRBV6-5,.,TRBD1,TRBJ2-7,CASSYPTGGYYEQYF,TGTGCCAGCAGTTACCCCACAGGGGGATACTACGAGCAGTACTTC
TRBV7-2,.,.,TRBJ2-5,CASSFTLQETQYF,TGTGCCAGCAGCTTTACTCTTCAAGAGACCCAGTACTTC
TRBV7-2,.,TRBD1,TRBJ2-5,CASSLAGGETQYF,TGTGCCAGCAGCTTAGCAGGGGGCGAGACCCAGTACTTC
TRBV12-3/TRBV12-4,.,.,TRBJ2-7,CASTGQGVYEQYF,TGTGCCAGCACCGGGCAGGGTGTATACGAGCAGTACTTC
TRBV10-3,.,TRBD1,TRBJ2-3,CAISESRQGTSTDTQYF,TGTGCCATCAGTGAGTCGAGACAGGGCACTAGCACAGATACGCAGTATTTT
TRBV19,.,.,TRBJ1-1,CASSLRGRGTEAFF,TGTGCCAGTAGTCTCCGCGGCAGGGGCACTGAAGCTTTCTTT